A selection of T cell receptor beta chains follows, all from one sample in a study of T cells after yellow fever vaccination. TCRdb used MiXCR to reprocess the 5' RACE reads, holding one entry per CDR3 protein. The sample contains hundreds of thousands of distinct CDR3 sequences, around 3.9% of which appear only once. The source was PBMCs, collected on the day of the yellow fever booster vaccination. The receptors were sampled from a man aged 18 to 30 who received the YFV17D yellow fever vaccine. Both conserved end residues are part of each CDR3. Each record gives: J gene, clone size, D gene, V gene, CDR3 DNA, CDR3 protein. D genes are given only for firm matches. Some rows have no size entry. The others give once, few or many, or a class for an expanded clone.

j_call: TRBJ2-3
clone_size: many
d_call: .
v_call: TRBV7-2
cdr3_nt: TGTGCCAGCAGCTCCGCACCGGCGACAGATACGCAGTATTTT
cdr3_aa: CASSSAPATDTQYF

j_call: TRBJ1-2
clone_size: few
d_call: .
v_call: TRBV21-1
cdr3_nt: TGTGCCAGCAGCAAAATAGCGAGGACAGGGACATTTAACTATGGCTACACCTTC
cdr3_aa: CASSKIARTGTFNYGYTF

j_call: TRBJ2-1
clone_size: .
d_call: .
v_call: TRBV20-1
cdr3_nt: TGCAGTGCTAGAGATTGGAGGAGCTCCTACAATGAGCAGTTCTTC
cdr3_aa: CSARDWRSSYNEQFF

j_call: TRBJ2-7
clone_size: few
d_call: .
v_call: TRBV19
cdr3_nt: TGTGCCAGTAGTGTCTCGAGGGCCCGCAGCGAGCAGTACTTC
cdr3_aa: CASSVSRARSEQYF

j_call: TRBJ1-2
clone_size: few
d_call: TRBD1
v_call: TRBV7-9
cdr3_nt: TGTGCCAGCAGCTTACGGGGGACAGGCACCGGCTACACCTTC
cdr3_aa: CASSLRGTGTGYTF

j_call: TRBJ2-1
clone_size: many
d_call: .
v_call: TRBV5-6
cdr3_nt: TGTGCCAGCAGCTTGGTGGTGGAGCAGTTCTTC
cdr3_aa: CASSLVVEQFF

j_call: TRBJ2-1
clone_size: many
d_call: .
v_call: TRBV5-6
cdr3_nt: TGTGCCAGCAGCTTGAACAGGTTTGGCTTTGAGGGATACAATGAGCAGTTCTTC
cdr3_aa: CASSLNRFGFEGYNEQFF

j_call: TRBJ2-2
clone_size: .
d_call: .
v_call: TRBV7-9
cdr3_nt: TGTGCCAGCAGCTTAGTCGATGGGGCCCTGAAGGCCGGGGAGCTGTTTTTT
cdr3_aa: CASSLVDGALKAGELFF

j_call: TRBJ1-2
clone_size: .
d_call: .
v_call: TRBV7-2
cdr3_nt: TGTGCCAGCAGCTCCACTGCCGTCTATGGCTACACCTTC
cdr3_aa: CASSSTAVYGYTF

j_call: TRBJ1-1
clone_size: few
d_call: TRBD1
v_call: TRBV28
cdr3_nt: TGTGCCAGCAGTGAACAGGGGATTCGAGCTTTCTTT
cdr3_aa: CASSEQGIRAFF

j_call: TRBJ1-6
clone_size: .
d_call: .
v_call: TRBV6-1
cdr3_nt: TGTGCCAGCAGTGTAAGGGGGGGGGCTGGTGGTTCACCCCTCCACTTT
cdr3_aa: CASSVRGGAGGSPLHF

j_call: TRBJ1-5
clone_size: few
d_call: .
v_call: TRBV18
cdr3_nt: TGTGCCAGCTCACCAAACGACCTGGGGGCACATAATCAGCCCCAGCATTTT
cdr3_aa: CASSPNDLGAHNQPQHF

j_call: TRBJ2-4
clone_size: few
d_call: .
v_call: TRBV7-2
cdr3_nt: TGTGCCAGCAGGAGCACGGGACGGGCGGTCGATCTAGCCAAAAACATTCAGTACTTC
cdr3_aa: CASRSTGRAVDLAKNIQYF

j_call: TRBJ2-1
clone_size: many
d_call: TRBD2
v_call: TRBV6-2/TRBV6-3
cdr3_nt: TGTGCCAGCAGCTTGGGACTAGCGGGGGACAACTCCTACAATGAGCAGTTCTTC
cdr3_aa: CASSLGLAGDNSYNEQFF

j_call: TRBJ2-3
clone_size: many
d_call: .
v_call: TRBV4-2
cdr3_nt: TGTGCCAGCAGCCAAGTGCGGACTACTGCAGATACGCAGTATTTT
cdr3_aa: CASSQVRTTADTQYF

j_call: TRBJ2-7
clone_size: .
d_call: .
v_call: TRBV10-1
cdr3_nt: TGCGCCAGCGCGGTAGGATCCTACGAGCAGTACTTC
cdr3_aa: CASAVGSYEQYF

j_call: TRBJ2-5
clone_size: few
d_call: .
v_call: TRBV9
cdr3_nt: TGTGCCAGCAGCGTTTCACCCCTGGACGTGGAGACCCAGTACTTC
cdr3_aa: CASSVSPLDVETQYF

j_call: TRBJ1-4
clone_size: many
d_call: TRBD1
v_call: TRBV20-1
cdr3_nt: TGCAGTGCTAGAGAAACCGGGACAGGGGCCGGGTTACTGTTTTTT
cdr3_aa: CSARETGTGAGLLFF

j_call: TRBJ2-1
clone_size: few
d_call: .
v_call: TRBV5-1
cdr3_nt: TGCGCCAGCAGCTTGGGGGGACCGCTAAATGAGCAGTTCTTC
cdr3_aa: CASSLGGPLNEQFF

j_call: TRBJ2-3
clone_size: many
d_call: .
v_call: TRBV12-3/TRBV12-4
cdr3_nt: TGTGCCAGCACGGCGGGCAGGACTGGCACAGATACGCAGTATTTT
cdr3_aa: CASTAGRTGTDTQYF

j_call: TRBJ2-7
clone_size: few
d_call: .
v_call: TRBV4-2
cdr3_nt: TGTGCCAGCAGCCATGGGGACGGACCCTACGAGCAGTACTTC
cdr3_aa: CASSHGDGPYEQYF

j_call: TRBJ2-3
clone_size: many
d_call: .
v_call: TRBV7-9
cdr3_nt: TGTGCCAGCAGCTTAGTCAGGGGCACAGATACGCAGTATTTT
cdr3_aa: CASSLVRGTDTQYF

j_call: TRBJ1-1
clone_size: few
d_call: .
v_call: TRBV30
cdr3_nt: TGTGCCTACGGCCGCACTGAAGCTTTCTTT
cdr3_aa: CAYGRTEAFF

j_call: TRBJ2-5
clone_size: many
d_call: .
v_call: TRBV5-1
cdr3_nt: TGCGCCAGCAGCTTGGGCCAAGAGACCCAGTACTTC
cdr3_aa: CASSLGQETQYF

j_call: TRBJ2-7
clone_size: many
d_call: .
v_call: TRBV7-2
cdr3_nt: TGTGCCAGCAGCGGGAGCGGTGACGAGCAGTACTTC
cdr3_aa: CASSGSGDEQYF

j_call: TRBJ1-1
clone_size: many
d_call: .
v_call: TRBV7-2
cdr3_nt: TGTGCCAGCAGCTCAAACATAGAAGCTTTCTTT
cdr3_aa: CASSSNIEAFF

j_call: TRBJ2-1
clone_size: .
d_call: TRBD1
v_call: TRBV11-3
cdr3_nt: TGTGCCAGCAGCCAAGCCCTCGGGACAGGGGGTGGTGAGCAGTTCTTC
cdr3_aa: CASSQALGTGGGEQFF

j_call: TRBJ2-3
clone_size: many
d_call: .
v_call: TRBV9
cdr3_nt: TGTGCCAGCAGCGTAGGGACTAGCACAGATACGCAGTATTTT
cdr3_aa: CASSVGTSTDTQYF

j_call: TRBJ1-3
clone_size: .
d_call: TRBD1
v_call: TRBV11-2
cdr3_nt: TGTGCCAGCAGCCTACCCCTCCGGGACAGGGGAAAGGGCATATATTTT
cdr3_aa: CASSLPLRDRGKGIYF

j_call: TRBJ1-1
clone_size: few
d_call: .
v_call: TRBV6-5
cdr3_nt: TGTGCCAGCAGTCCATCCGGGACGCCGGCGGCTGAAGCTTTCTTT
cdr3_aa: CASSPSGTPAAEAFF

j_call: TRBJ1-5
clone_size: few
d_call: TRBD1
v_call: TRBV20-1
cdr3_nt: TGCAGTGCTATACAGCCGGGACAGGGGGAACAGCCCCAGCATTTT
cdr3_aa: CSAIQPGQGEQPQHF

j_call: TRBJ2-2
clone_size: few
d_call: .
v_call: TRBV24-1
cdr3_nt: TGTGCCACCAGTGAACTGACAGGAGGGCGTACCGGGGAGCTGTTTTTT
cdr3_aa: CATSELTGGRTGELFF

j_call: TRBJ2-7
clone_size: many
d_call: .
v_call: TRBV25-1
cdr3_nt: TGTGCCACCGCGGGACGGAGCTACGAGCAGTACTTC
cdr3_aa: CATAGRSYEQYF

j_call: TRBJ2-5
clone_size: many
d_call: TRBD1
v_call: TRBV10-3
cdr3_nt: TGTGCCAACCGACAGGGCCCACAAGAGACCCAGTACTTC
cdr3_aa: CANRQGPQETQYF

j_call: TRBJ2-4
clone_size: .
d_call: .
v_call: TRBV30
cdr3_nt: TGTGCCGGGAACTCGAACGGAGGTATTGACATTCAGTACTTC
cdr3_aa: CAGNSNGGIDIQYF

j_call: TRBJ2-2
clone_size: many
d_call: .
v_call: TRBV5-1
cdr3_nt: TGCGCCAGCAGCCCAAACCGACAGCCCAACACCGGGGAGCTGTTTTTT
cdr3_aa: CASSPNRQPNTGELFF

j_call: TRBJ2-5
clone_size: few
d_call: TRBD1
v_call: TRBV12-3/TRBV12-4
cdr3_nt: TGTGCCAGCAGGGCCGGGACAGGGTTAGGGACCCAGTACTTC
cdr3_aa: CASRAGTGLGTQYF

j_call: TRBJ2-5
clone_size: few
d_call: .
v_call: TRBV7-2
cdr3_nt: TGTGCCAGCAGCTTAGCGGGGGTCGACTGGAACTTC
cdr3_aa: CASSLAGVDWNF

j_call: TRBJ2-1
clone_size: many
d_call: .
v_call: TRBV20-1
cdr3_nt: TGCAGTGCTAGAGAAGGGGGGGATGAGCAGTTCTTC
cdr3_aa: CSAREGGDEQFF